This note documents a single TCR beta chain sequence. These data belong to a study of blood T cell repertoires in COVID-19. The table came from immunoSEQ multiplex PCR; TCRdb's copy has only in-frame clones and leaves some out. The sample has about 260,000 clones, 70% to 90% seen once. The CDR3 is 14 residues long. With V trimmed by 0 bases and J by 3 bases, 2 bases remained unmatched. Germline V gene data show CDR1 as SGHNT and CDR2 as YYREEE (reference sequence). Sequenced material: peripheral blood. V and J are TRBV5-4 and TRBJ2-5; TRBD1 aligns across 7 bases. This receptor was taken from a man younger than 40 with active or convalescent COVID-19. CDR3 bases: TGTGCCAGCAGCTTGGGGGGACAGAAAGAGACCCAGTACTTC. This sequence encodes CASSLGGQKETQYF.